A single T cell receptor beta chain is shown here with its context. The antigen is unknown. These data originate in a study of shared clonotypes between healthy human individuals. The study's findings and limits: Richness estimates generally favored naive over memory subsets. Among donors, the sharing of clonotypes was expected to be influenced by sequencing depth. Non-shared clonotypes were found to have lower generation probabilities than the clonotypes that were shared by all four of the sorted-subset donors.

Several immunoSEQ 96-well plates shared each subset's DNA, each plate a replicate. Produced via immunoSEQ multiplex PCR; TCRdb's table is partial and in-frame only. The sample contains 2 million to 2.5 million clones, about 92% of which appear only once. Terminally differentiated effector memory CD45RA+ cells were left out of the naive CD8 fraction, which was CD45RO-negative and positively selected for CCR7. Trimming removed 5 bases from V and 3 bases from J; junction bases left unmatched: 6. Per the germline V gene, CDR1 is SEHNR and CDR2 is FQNEAQ (reference sequence). This CDR3 spans 15 amino acids.

The sequence came from a man aged 18 to 30 in good health. Some clones in this sample may be carry-over from other donors' samples. The rearrangement links TRBV7-9 to TRBJ2-7, with 11 positions matching TRBD2. Sequences were obtained from naive CD8+ T cells from PBMCs. CDR3 bases: TGTGCCAGCAGCCGACCGGGACTAGCGGACTACGAGCAGTACTTC. Translation gives CASSRPGLADYEQYF.